Here is one T cell receptor (beta chain) with its context. Its antigen remains unknown. The CDR3 is 15 residues long. Germline trimming cut 0 bases from V and 5 bases from J; bases unmatched to any gene: 6. CDR1 is KGHSH and CDR2 is LQKENI in the germline V gene. This sample was taken from a study of T cells after posttransplantation cyclophosphamide. Findings and limits, study-wide: Tissue-infiltrating T cells from skin or gut overlapped little with blood T cells. Later blood repertoires were often dominated by clones from the donor CD8+ memory compartment. Recipient CMV seropositivity and CMV reactivation strongly tracked TRB clonality.

Methotrexate plus calcineurin inhibitor accompanied controls' myeloablative marrow transplants; sampling was 1 year later. The protocol was immunoSEQ multiplex PCR, while the TCRdb copy is restricted to in-frame clones and leaves out a portion. The sample includes about 9,800 clones, approximately 88% of them seen just once. The sequence was collected from a male patient aged 50 or older who received an allogeneic stem cell transplant from an unrelated donor, was CMV-positive, and had chronic GVHD only. Some of the T cells may derive from the graft donor. This chain connects TRBV18 to TRBJ1-2; the match to TRBD1 covers 7 bases. This material consisted of PBMCs, taken almost 450 days after allogeneic stem cell transplant with calcineurin inhibitor and methotrexate. As DNA, the CDR3 is TGTGCCAGCTCACCACCCGCCGGGACAGCATATGGCTACACCTTC. This encodes CASSPPAGTAYGYTF.